This T cell receptor (beta chain) originates from a study of PD-1 blockade in classical Hodgkin lymphoma. Points from the study as a whole: Newly diagnosed patients reportedly had lower baseline TCR diversity than healthy donors.

Germline V gene sequence: CDR1 SGHTA, CDR2 FQGNSA. This CDR3 region has 15 residues. Trimming shortened V by 1 base and J by 11 bases, and 15 bases separated the two germline ends. Only in-frame clones appear in the TCRdb table, and some are missing; sequencing was by immunoSEQ multiplex PCR. The repertoire holds tens of thousands of clones, with about 90% as singletons. As for this clone: The target antigen is unknown.

Documented time point: cycle 4 day 1 (C4D1), after 6 weeks of nivolumab. Every one of the patients relapsed after autologous stem cell transplantation (brentuximab vedotin exposure was variable). The TCR sequence derives from a human donor with classical Hodgkin lymphoma. The source was peripheral blood mononuclear cells (PBMCs), collected before the fourth cycle of nivolumab. The V gene is TRBV7-2, the J gene TRBJ1-6; no definite D call. The CDR3 spells CASSLDNLPHPPLHF. The CDR3 nucleotides read TGTGCCAGCAGCTTAGATAATTTACCCCACCCACCCCTCCACTTT.